The subject of this entry is one T cell receptor beta chain. Its antigen is unknown. The CDR3 covers 14 residues. Germline V gene data show CDR1 as MNHNS and CDR2 as SASEGT. Trimming cost V 8 bases and J 4 bases; bases outside gene matches: 7. The sort gate was single viable CD3+CD4+CD8-CD45RO+ cells for memory CD4+ T cells. This entry belongs to a study of memory CD4+ T cells and cytomegalovirus serostatus. Study-wide background: Healthy Belgian adult donors included about nine CMV-positive and some 24 CMV-negative people.

Produced via immunoSEQ multiplex PCR; TCRdb's table is partial and in-frame only. The profile shows 45,000 to 50,000 clones, roughly 73% of them singletons. General study findings and limits: The CMV-associated TCR signature appears largely within the CD4+ memory repertoire. CD4+ memory repertoires contained 67 of 164 reported CMV TCRbeta sequences. Repertoires predicted CMV serostatus with median bootstrapped AUC of around 0.95.

The J gene is TRBJ2-2, the V gene TRBV6-1, with TRBD1 identical over 7 bases. The TCR sequence derives from an adult in good health and CMV-seronegative. Sequencing was performed on memory CD4+ T cells from blood. This chain's CDR3 is CASLGQIGTGELFF. The CDR3 DNA is TGTGCCAGCCTGGGACAGATTGGCACCGGGGAGCTGTTTTTT.